A single T cell receptor beta chain is shown here with its context. Its specificity is not known. TCR sequencing used cDNA made by reverse transcription of extracted RNA. Method: immunoSEQ multiplex PCR; TCRdb's copy keeps in-frame clones and lacks some. Of 200,000 to 250,000 clones in the sample, roughly three fifths are singletons; the top ten hold approximately 1.2%. This entry belongs to a study of CD8+ T cells in alopecia areata. Study as a whole: Twice daily, treated patients received 5 to 10 mg of oral tofacitinib.

The sample's treatment: oral pan-JAK inhibitor, 5-10 mg twice daily. Patients with alopecia areata provided lesional scalp punch biopsies as well as peripheral blood. Trimming took off 4 bases at V and 5 bases at J, with 13 bases between the two ends. Germline V gene data show CDR1 as SQVTM and CDR2 as ANQGSEA. The CDR3 runs 13 residues. Study conclusions and caveats: Tofacitinib yielded significantly lower scalp clonality and fewer expanded CD8+ clones among the top 100.

The source is a human donor with alopecia areata. The J gene is TRBJ2-3, the V gene TRBV29-1, with D possibly matching TRBD1 (6 bases). The starting material was CD4+ T cells sorted from blood, obtained at approximately week 42, from a patient treated with tofacitinib. The CDR3 region has the DNA TGCAGCGTTGTCGTCACAGGGCAAGATACGCAGTATTTT. As protein: CSVVVTGQDTQYF.